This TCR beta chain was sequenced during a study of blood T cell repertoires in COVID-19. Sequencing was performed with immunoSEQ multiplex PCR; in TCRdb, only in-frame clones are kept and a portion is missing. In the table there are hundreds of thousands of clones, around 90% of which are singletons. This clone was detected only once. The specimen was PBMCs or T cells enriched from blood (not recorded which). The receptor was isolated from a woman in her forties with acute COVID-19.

The CDR3 reads CAISPGFGEGEQFF. CDR3 bases: TGTGCCATCAGCCCCGGCTTCGGGGAGGGTGAGCAGTTCTTC. The genes are TRBV10-3 and TRBJ2-1; 7 bases are a match to TRBD2. Germline V gene data show CDR1 as ENHRY and CDR2 as SYGVKD. The CDR3 has 14 amino acids. V was pared by 6 bases and J by 9 bases, with 11 bases of the junction left unmatched.